Here is one TCR beta chain with its context. No cognate antigen has been identified for it. No per-base quality is available; no much larger clone lies one base away. Donors were healthy HIV-negative adults with no recently reported acute infections or vaccinations. All donors were Caucasian adults living in Nashville, Tennessee, USA. CD4+ T cells were enriched through magnetic negative selection, after which naive cells were positively selected on CD45RA and the remaining negative fraction served as the memory subset. Blood was collected by leukapheresis, and PBMCs were isolated by Ficoll-Histopaque density gradient centrifugation and then cryopreserved in liquid nitrogen vapor phase. Analytical flow cytometry was used to check the purity and quantity of each magnetically sorted T cell population. Genomic DNA was isolated from each sorted fraction and quantified by UV absorbance on a Nanodrop 2000c.

The germline V and J ends show losses of 2 bases and 3 bases respectively, and no gene match explains 7 bases of the junction. The CDR3 holds 16 amino acids from the cysteine to the phenylalanine. Only the CDR3 portion is preserved as DNA: 48 bases, with reading frame beginning at the first base. The germline V gene sets CDR1 to MRHNA and CDR2 to SNTAGT. The record originates from a study of shared clonotypes between healthy human individuals (dated by TCRdb to the early 2020s). With respect to the entire study: The cohort included three men and a couple of women between 18 and 49 years of age. Between about 0.9 and 8.9 billion PBMCs per donor were obtained by leukapheresis. For each donor, CD4 naive and CD4 memory were each run on three plates, CD8 naive on two plates, and CD8 memory on one plate. The study deeply sequenced blood TCR repertoires of five healthy adults to estimate repertoire size and the extent of clonotype sharing between individuals. To increase sequencing depth and limit assay-specific biases, TCR repertoire library preparation and sequencing were carried out by different laboratories using diverse techniques. Overall results and qualifications from the work: Sampling was restricted to blood, and TCR repertoires in tissues likely differ from the TCR repertoires found in blood. Pairwise subsampling indicated that sequencing depth was expected to affect the degree of clonotype sharing among donors. When a few donors were compared, the shared fraction of clonotypes was around 5% for naive CD4, approximately 3.5% for naive CD8, 2% to 2.5% for memory CD4, and under 0.5% for memory CD8. Rarefaction of sorted-subset datasets indicated incomplete sequencing despite the large sequencing depth. Because the study included a small number of donors, the genetic and exposure-history diversity represented was limited. Higher generation probabilities were observed for clonotypes shared by all four sorted-subset donors than for non-shared clonotypes. Larger estimated clonotype richness was generally found for naive subsets than for memory subsets.

TCR CDR3 regions were amplified from genomic DNA by multiplex PCR using the deep immunoSEQ assay. For each cell subset, the extracted genomic DNA was distributed evenly across all wells of several immunoSEQ 96-well plates, and each plate served as one replicate. For sorted subsets, 150 to 250 ng genomic DNA, equal to some 28,000 T cell genomes, was loaded into each replicate PCR. Purified libraries were measured with a Qubit 3.0 fluorometer, size-checked on a Bioanalyzer 2100, and measured again with the KAPA Library Quantification kit. A separate single-read 150-cycle Illumina NextSeq 550 flow cell was used to sequence each immunoSEQ 96-well plate. The source study handled its data this way. Because the immunoSEQ output held only junctional sequences and lacked quality scores, the filtering could not match the filtering applied to full-length reads. Sequences were annotated with PyIR, a Python wrapper for IgBLAST v1.9, using IMGT germline references to assign V/J genes and CDR3. Reads with weak V/J assignments (E-value above 1e-6), missing CDR3, stop codons, out-of-frame junctions, or ambiguous translated residues were removed. V3J clonotypes were defined by identical inferred V gene, J gene, and CDR3 amino acid sequence. To compute the percentage overlap between repertoires, the number of shared unique clonotypes was divided by the size of the smaller repertoire. Repertoire richness was assessed with RTK rarefaction, the Chao1 estimator, and Recon v2.1 estimates of unobserved clonotypes. Generation probabilities for all TCRbeta clonotypes obtained by the gDNA method from four donors were computed using OLGA. Held by TCRdb, this immuneACCESS table contains in-frame sequences only and omits some clones. Under half of the omission traces to an unresolved V gene where checked; the cause of the rest is unknown. Clone size and V and J calls were adopted from that table, with D and trimming inferred from the DNA. A total of roughly 1,500,000 clones appear in this sample, 95% to 99% of them only once. The ten largest make up about 0.45% of the sample.

The clonotype comes from a man aged 25 to 45 in good health. Recombination linked TRBV6-4 to TRBJ2-3, with 8 bases matching TRBD2. Sequences were obtained from naive CD4+ T cells sorted from blood. This specimen's cell subset or site label, interpreted: CD45RA+ positively selected. The sequenced DNA: TGTGCCAGCAGTGACGCCGGGACTAGTAGGACAGATACGCAGTATTTT. Translated, it gives CASSDAGTSRTDTQYF.